This is a list of T cell receptor beta chains from one sample in a study of blood T cell repertoires in COVID-19. Assay: immunoSEQ multiplex PCR; the TCRdb copy retains only in-frame clones and omits some. The sample includes some 250,000 clones, more than 85% of them seen just once. Sequencing used PBMCs or T cells enriched from blood (not recorded which). These receptors all come from a man aged 35-49 years who had recovered from COVID-19. Both conserved end residues are part of each CDR3. D genes are given only for firm matches. Clone sizes are given selectively: once, few, many, or a class where the clone is expanded.

V gene,D gene,clone size,J gene,CDR3 protein,CDR3 DNA
TRBV11-3,.,.,TRBJ1-6,CASSLTGPPSPLHF,TGTGCCAGCAGCTTGACAGGCCCGCCTTCACCCCTCCACTTT
TRBV28,TRBD2,few,TRBJ2-1,CATKLAGQNNEQFF,TGTGCCACCAAACTAGCGGGACAGAACAATGAGCAGTTCTTC
TRBV6-6,.,few,TRBJ2-3,CASKGVAERTDTQYF,TGTGCCAGCAAAGGGGTCGCGGAACGCACAGATACGCAGTATTTT
TRBV7-2,TRBD2,.,TRBJ2-7,CASSLGGTSASYEQYF,TGTGCCAGCAGCTTAGGAGGGACTAGCGCTTCCTACGAGCAGTACTTC
TRBV6-5,TRBD1,.,TRBJ1-1,CASSSDRGFVAFF,TGTGCCAGCAGTTCGGACAGGGGGTTCGTAGCTTTCTTT
TRBV6-6,TRBD2,.,TRBJ2-2,CASSQGHSRLAGVPGELFF,TGTGCCAGCAGTCAGGGTCATTCTCGGCTAGCGGGAGTTCCGGGGGAGCTGTTTTTT
TRBV7-3,TRBD1,.,TRBJ2-5,CASSLTRDRRLETQYF,TGTGCCAGCAGCTTAACCAGGGACAGAAGGCTAGAGACCCAGTACTTC
TRBV21-1,.,once,TRBJ1-1,CASSKALWARCNTEAFF,TGTGCCAGCAGCAAAGCGCTTTGGGCACGGTGTAACACTGAAGCTTTCTTT
TRBV9,.,.,TRBJ1-1,CASSPQEGTEAFF,TGTGCCAGCAGCCCTCAGGAGGGCACTGAAGCTTTCTTT
TRBV19,TRBD2,.,TRBJ2-3,CASSAGTSGGLAQYF,TGTGCCAGTAGTGCCGGGACTAGCGGGGGGTTGGCGCAGTATTTT
TRBV7-2,TRBD1,.,TRBJ1-2,CASSWGQVNGYTF,TGTGCCAGCAGCTGGGGACAGGTGAATGGCTACACCTTC
TRBV5-4,.,.,TRBJ2-1,CASSLAGRGYNEQFF,TGTGCCAGCAGCTTGGCGGGCAGGGGTTATAATGAGCAGTTCTTC
TRBV5-4,.,.,TRBJ2-2,CASSPAGTYNTGELFF,TGTGCCAGCAGCCCAGCCGGGACTTATAACACCGGGGAGCTGTTTTTT
TRBV7-9,TRBD1,.,TRBJ1-1,CASGRTGVATEAFF,TGTGCCAGCGGCCGGACAGGGGTGGCCACTGAAGCTTTCTTT
TRBV6-5,TRBD1,.,TRBJ1-1,CASSYTNRGPGAEAFF,TGTGCCAGCAGTTACACCAACAGGGGGCCGGGGGCCGAAGCTTTCTTT
TRBV6-1,.,.,TRBJ2-4,CASSEEGQSFRAKNIQYF,TGTGCCAGCAGTGAAGAAGGACAGTCCTTTAGAGCCAAAAACATTCAGTACTTC
TRBV7-2,.,.,TRBJ2-5,CASSLAGRGETQYF,TGTGCCAGCAGCTTAGCGGGGCGGGGAGAGACCCAGTACTTC
TRBV28,TRBD2,.,TRBJ2-7,CASSLYSGTNNYEQYF,TGTGCCAGCAGTTTATATTCTGGGACTAATAACTACGAGCAGTACTTC
TRBV11-2,TRBD2,once,TRBJ2-1,CASTEKGLAGAEQFF,TGTGCCAGCACCGAAAAGGGACTAGCGGGGGCTGAGCAGTTCTTC
TRBV11-3,.,.,TRBJ1-1,CASSLEGGLGNTEAFF,TGTGCCAGCAGCTTAGAGGGGGGGCTGGGGAACACTGAAGCTTTCTTT
TRBV5-1,TRBD2,.,TRBJ2-3,CASSIGLATSTDTQYF,TGCGCCAGCAGCATAGGACTAGCGACGAGCACAGATACGCAGTATTTT
TRBV19,.,.,TRBJ2-5,CASSWGGGGRETQYF,TGTGCCAGTAGTTGGGGGGGCGGAGGAAGGGAGACCCAGTACTTC
TRBV7-2,TRBD2,.,TRBJ2-7,CASSFSGGAYEQYF,TGTGCCAGCAGCTTTAGCGGGGGAGCCTACGAGCAGTACTTC
TRBV5-6,.,.,TRBJ1-1,CASSLGGGSTEAFF,TGTGCCAGCAGCTTGGGAGGAGGTTCCACTGAAGCTTTCTTT
TRBV6-5,.,.,TRBJ2-6,CASSRDNSGANVLTF,TGTGCCAGCAGCCGGGACAATAGCGGGGCCAACGTCCTGACTTTC
TRBV18,TRBD1,.,TRBJ1-3,CASSLTGGLYSGNTIYF,TGTGCCAGCTCTTTAACAGGGGGACTATACTCTGGAAACACCATATATTTT
TRBV10-3,.,.,TRBJ2-1,CAISDSNNEQFF,TGTGCCATCAGCGACAGTAACAATGAGCAGTTCTTC
TRBV15,.,.,TRBJ2-2,CATSRGGLRQNTGELFF,TGTGCCACCAGCAGAGGGGGACTCCGACAGAACACCGGGGAGCTGTTTTTT
TRBV7-9,.,.,TRBJ1-1,CASSPLQGGTEAFF,TGTGCCAGCAGCCCTTTACAGGGAGGGACTGAAGCTTTCTTT
TRBV14,TRBD1,.,TRBJ1-1,CASTRTGLNTEAFF,TGTGCCAGCACCCGGACAGGGCTGAACACTGAAGCTTTCTTT
TRBV5-6,.,.,TRBJ1-1,CASSWQQGNTEAFF,TGTGCCAGCAGCTGGCAACAGGGGAACACTGAAGCTTTCTTT
TRBV4-3,TRBD1,.,TRBJ1-4,CASSQAGTGGTNEKLFF,TGCGCCAGCAGCCAAGCCGGAACAGGGGGAACTAATGAAAAACTGTTTTTT
TRBV4-2,.,.,TRBJ1-1,CASSQVSGQGTNTEAFF,TGTGCCAGCAGCCAAGTATCTGGTCAGGGAACGAACACTGAAGCTTTCTTT
TRBV29-1,TRBD2,.,TRBJ2-1,CSVLAGVNEQFF,TGCAGCGTTCTGGCGGGAGTTAATGAGCAGTTCTTC
TRBV7-6,.,.,TRBJ2-1,CASSLVAGRTYNEQFF,TGTGCCAGCAGCTTAGTTGCGGGACGTACATACAATGAGCAGTTCTTC
TRBV7-9,.,.,TRBJ1-2,CASSFEGTRFGYTF,TGTGCCAGCAGCTTTGAGGGGACAAGATTTGGCTACACCTTC
TRBV5-1,.,.,TRBJ2-2,CASSLALQGATGELFF,TGCGCCAGCAGCTTGGCCCTCCAGGGTGCCACCGGGGAGCTGTTTTTT
TRBV19,TRBD1,few,TRBJ1-5,CASTRDRMNQPQHF,TGTGCCAGTACCCGGGACAGGATGAATCAGCCCCAGCATTTT
TRBV28,.,.,TRBJ1-2,CASNGQPAGYTF,TGTGCCAGCAACGGACAGCCTGCGGGCTACACCTTC
TRBV18,TRBD1,.,TRBJ1-4,CASSPPGTGNEKLFF,TGTGCCAGCTCACCACCCGGGACAGGGAATGAAAAACTGTTTTTT
TRBV30,TRBD2,once,TRBJ2-3,CAWRVAGATDTQYF,TGTGCCTGGAGAGTAGCGGGGGCCACAGATACGCAGTATTTT
TRBV28,TRBD1,.,TRBJ2-5,CASSPGQGSQELTQYF,TGTGCCAGCAGTCCCGGACAGGGATCACAAGAGTTGACCCAGTACTTC
TRBV19,TRBD1,.,TRBJ2-7,CASSDRGSYEQYF,TGTGCCAGTAGTGACAGGGGCTCCTACGAGCAGTACTTC
TRBV30,.,.,TRBJ1-2,CAWSRVRDYGYTF,TGTGCCTGGAGTCGGGTCAGAGACTATGGCTACACCTTC
TRBV5-4,.,.,TRBJ1-2,CASSSYRQIYGYTF,TGTGCCAGCAGCTCCTACCGACAGATCTATGGCTACACCTTC
TRBV19,.,.,TRBJ2-7,CASSISGDHEQYF,TGTGCCAGTAGTATATCGGGGGATCACGAGCAGTACTTC
TRBV29-1,.,few,TRBJ2-1,CSVEEDLRNEQFF,TGCAGCGTTGAAGAGGACTTAAGAAATGAGCAGTTCTTC
TRBV4-1,TRBD1,.,TRBJ1-2,CASSQGQGRDYGYTF,TGCGCCAGCAGCCAAGGACAGGGGAGAGACTATGGCTACACCTTC
TRBV6-5,.,.,TRBJ2-1,CASSYSVRNEQFF,TGTGCCAGCAGTTACTCGGTGAGAAATGAGCAGTTCTTC
TRBV27,.,few,TRBJ1-2,CASSASPGRGDYGYTF,TGTGCCAGCAGTGCGTCCCCTGGACGGGGGGACTATGGCTACACCTTC
TRBV6-1,TRBD1,.,TRBJ1-6,CASSEVGRGTYNSPLHF,TGTGCCAGCAGTGAAGTTGGCAGGGGGACCTATAATTCACCCCTCCACTTT
TRBV5-1,.,.,TRBJ1-1,CASSLYGDTEAFF,TGCGCCAGCAGCTTGTACGGGGACACTGAAGCTTTCTTT
TRBV6-1,TRBD1,few,TRBJ1-5,CASSGGTGNSYSNQPQHF,TGTGCCAGCAGTGGCGGGACAGGGAACTCTTATAGCAATCAGCCCCAGCATTTT